Included here is one TCR beta chain sequence, with context. Its target is unknown. TCRdb keeps only in-frame clones here, not all; method: immunoSEQ multiplex PCR. The sample records over 65,000 clones, around 93% being singletons. This entry is derived from a study of OX40 agonist ivuxolimab in advanced cancers. Study background: Every 2 weeks, ivuxolimab was infused into the patients intravenously at between 0.01 and 10 mg/kg. Hepatocellular carcinoma, melanoma, renal cell or head and neck cancer affected the dose-escalation patients. Study conclusions and caveats: Both CD4+ and CD8+ T cell populations in blood had undergone clonal expansion by week 6 at 0.1 to 3.0 mg/kg. Antigen targets of the expanded peripheral T cells went undetermined.

Germline values: CDR1 SGHTA, CDR2 FQGNSA. V was pared by 6 bases and J by 4 bases, with 9 bases between. The CDR3 runs 13 residues. The chain is built from TRBV7-2 and TRBJ2-2; D unclear. Sequencing used CD4+ or CD8+ T cells sorted from blood, obtained in a trial of the OX40 agonist ivuxolimab. The receptor's source is an adult with an advanced solid tumor such as melanoma, head and neck, liver or kidney cancer. CDR3 protein: CASRIMVTGELFF. The CDR3 coding sequence is TGTGCCAGCAGGATAATGGTCACCGGGGAGCTGTTTTTT.